This T cell receptor beta chain was sequenced during a study of blood T cell repertoires in COVID-19. The CDR3 totals 15 residues. Trimming removed 3 bases from V and 6 bases from J; junction bases left unmatched: 7. In germline, CDR1 is SGHTA, CDR2 FQGNSA. The method was immunoSEQ multiplex PCR; TCRdb's version includes in-frame clones alone and lacks a portion of them. The sample lists roughly 220,000 clones; roughly 88% were seen once. The specimen sequenced was peripheral blood. This clonotype was obtained from a woman aged 40 to 50 who had recovered from COVID-19. The chain carries TRBV7-2 and TRBJ1-5, with 8 bases fitting TRBD1. CDR3 nucleotide sequence: TGTGCCAGCAGCTTTACAGGGGGTGACGGTCAGCCCCAGCATTTT. Its protein is CASSFTGGDGQPQHF.